Below are 20 T cell receptor beta chains sequenced from a single sample in a study of shared clonotypes between healthy human individuals. Naive CD8 cells lacked CD45RO, underwent positive selection for CCR7 and left out terminally differentiated effector memory CD45RA+ cells. Measured with immunoSEQ multiplex PCR; TCRdb has only the in-frame clones, and not every one. The sample contains some 2.1 million clones, 80% to 95% of which appear only once. Material for sequencing was naive CD8+ T cells from PBMCs. These receptors originate from a man aged 18 to 35 in good health. Some clones in this sample may be carry-over from other donors' samples.

V and J are TRBV2 and TRBJ2-2; D call uncertain. There are 13 residues in the CDR3. The V end was cut by 5 bases, the J end by 4 bases, with 8 bases between. Germline CDR1 and CDR2: SNHLY and FYNNEI. The CDR3 protein is CASSFLPTGELFF. CDR3 DNA sequence: TGTGCCAGCAGTTTCCTTCCCACCGGGGAGCTGTTTTTT.

V gene TRBV28 combines with J gene TRBJ1-1, with D unclear. Germline V gene lookup returns CDR1 MDHEN and CDR2 SYDVKM. V was clipped by 6 bases and J by 1 base, with 15 bases between them. There are 15 residues in the CDR3. CDR3 sequence (DNA): TGTGCCAGCAGACTTATAGGTTGGGGGAACACTGAAGCTTTCTTT. Translating it yields CASRLIGWGNTEAFF.

The rearrangement joins TRBV4-1 to TRBJ2-7, with 7 bases that match TRBD1. V lost 1 base to trimming and J lost 2 bases; unmatched junction nucleotides: 5. CDR3 size: 15 residues. Germline values: CDR1 MGHRA, CDR2 YSYEKL. In nucleotides, the CDR3 is TGCGCCAGCAGCCAAGGAGGGACAGCCGCCTACGAGCAGTACTTC. It encodes CASSQGGTAAYEQYF.

A word on this clone: Additional DNA sequences in this sample encode the identical CDR3. V is TRBV6-6 and J is TRBJ2-7; unclear D gene. The CDR3 sequence is 13 residues long. The ends were cut back, 0 bases at V and 4 bases at J, with 7 bases in the middle. Germline V gene data show CDR1 as MNHNY and CDR2 as SVGAGI (reference sequence). The CDR3 region is CASSYSGSYEQYF. In DNA form, the CDR3 reads TGTGCCAGCAGTTACTCCGGGTCTTACGAGCAGTACTTC.

J is TRBJ2-1 and V is TRBV7-2; the D is unclear. This CDR3 has 14 amino acids. Germline V gene sequence: CDR1 SGHTA, CDR2 FQGNSA. V shed 4 bases and J shed 4 bases, with 11 bases lying between them. In DNA, the CDR3 is TGTGCCAGCAGCTCCTGGACCGAATACAATGAGCAGTTCTTC. Its translation is CASSSWTEYNEQFF.

The chain combines TRBV28 with TRBJ2-1; 11 bases are shared with TRBD2. Germline lookup yields CDR1 MDHEN and CDR2 SYDVKM. V dropped 10 bases and J dropped 1; count of bases not matched to a gene: 12. This CDR3 has 17 residues. As DNA, the CDR3 is TGTGCCACTACAAACGCCGGGACTAGCGGTTCCTACAATGAGCAGTTCTTC. Translation gives CATTNAGTSGSYNEQFF.

The CDR3 region has the DNA TGTGCCAGCAGCTGGAAGGGTTTGGGCACTGAAGCTTTCTTT. As protein: CASSWKGLGTEAFF. The chain recombines TRBV7-9 with TRBJ1-1; the D is unclear. This CDR3 is 14 amino acids long. V was trimmed by 4 bases and J by 4 bases, leaving 13 bases between them. Germline V CDR1 and CDR2: SEHNR, FQNEAQ (reference sequence).

The rearrangement uses TRBV6-1 and TRBJ2-5, with unresolved D. The end of the DNA fits TRBJ2-7 better, so the J call may be wrong. Germline V lookup: CDR1 MNHNS, CDR2 SASEGT. CDR3 size: 17 residues. The CDR3: CASSGRVYYETSYEQYF. CDR3 nucleotides: TGTGCCAGCAGTGGACGCGTGTATTATGAAACCTCCTACGAGCAGTACTTC.

This clone was recorded once. The CDR3 DNA reads TGTGCCAGTACGGGACAGGTGAACACCGGGGAGCTGTTTTTT. This translates into CASTGQVNTGELFF. This chain links TRBV19 with TRBJ2-2; TRBD1 matches at 8 bases. Germline CDR1 and CDR2: LNHDA and SQIVND (reference sequence). The CDR3 runs to 14 residues. J lost 1 base, V lost 7 bases, and 2 bases had no gene match.

V and J are TRBV4-3 and TRBJ2-2; no reliable D call. The germline V gene encodes CDR1 LGHNA and CDR2 YSLEER. V was trimmed by 4 bases and J by 7 bases, leaving 16 bases between them. CDR3 length: 15 amino acids. Here the CDR3 reads CASSPSRIGNGELFF. CDR3 DNA sequence: TGCGCCAGCAGCCCCTCAAGGATAGGTAACGGGGAGCTGTTTTTT.

The chain has TRBV7-9 and TRBJ2-1; D is undetermined. The CDR3 has 14 residues. V shed 5 bases and J shed 4 bases, with 12 bases lying between them. Germline V CDR1 and CDR2: SEHNR, FQNEAQ (reference sequence). The CDR3 protein is CASSVGSTYNEQFF. CDR3 nucleotide sequence: TGTGCCAGCAGCGTTGGCAGCACTTACAATGAGCAGTTCTTC. Full variable domain (missing parts from reference TRBV7-9 and TRBJ2-1): DTGVSQNPRHKITKRGQNVTFRCDPISEHNRLYWYRQTLGQGPEFLTYFQNEAQLEKSRLLSDRFSAERPKGSFSTLEIQRTEQGDSAMYLCASSVGSTYNEQFFGPGTRLTVL.

The V call is TRBV11-1, the J call TRBJ2-7; 8 bases align to TRBD2. V lost 5 bases and J lost 4; bases outside the gene matches: 10. Germline V lookup: CDR1 SGHAT, CDR2 FQDESV (reference sequence). This CDR3 spans 15 amino acids. The CDR3 loop reads CASSPWTSSVYEQYF. CDR3 DNA: TGTGCCAGCAGCCCGTGGACTAGCAGCGTATACGAGCAGTACTTC.

A remark on this clone: The sample carries other DNA sequences with the same CDR3. This chain uses TRBV11-1 with TRBJ2-7; no clear D. This CDR3 spans 11 amino acids. Germline V gene lookup returns CDR1 SGHAT and CDR2 FQDESV (reference sequence). Trimming cost V 5 bases and J 3 bases, with 5 bases left between them. This chain's CDR3 is CASSPGYEQYF. CDR3 nucleotide sequence: TGTGCCAGCAGCCCCGGCTACGAGCAGTACTTC.

This clone occurred a few times. This rearrangement joins TRBV11-2 to TRBJ1-1, with a possible D match to TRBD1 (5 bases). The germline gives CDR1 SGHAT, CDR2 FQNNGV. The V end was cut by 1 base, the J end by 8 bases, with 8 bases between. The CDR3 has 12 amino acids. This CDR3 is CASSLARDEAFF. The CDR3 DNA follows: TGTGCCAGCAGCTTAGCAAGGGACGAAGCTTTCTTT. Full variable domain (missing parts from reference TRBV11-2 and TRBJ1-1): EAGVAQSPRYKIIEKRQSVAFWCNPISGHATLYWYQQILGQGPKLLIQFQNNGVVDDSQLPKDRFSAERLKGVDSTLKIQPAKLEDSAVYLCASSLARDEAFFGQGTRLTVV.

The chain links TRBV15 to TRBJ1-1, with TRBD1 as a possible D gene (5 bases). V was clipped by 1 base and J by 1 base, with 10 bases between them. CDR3 length: 15 residues. CDR1 LNHNV and CDR2 YYDKDF come from the germline V gene (reference sequence). CDR3 sequence (DNA): TGTGCCACCAGCAGAGGTAATACAGGGAACACTGAAGCTTTCTTT. Residues: CATSRGNTGNTEAFF.

The gene calls are TRBV9 and TRBJ2-3, with 12 bases fitting TRBD2. CDR1 is SGDLS, CDR2 YYNGEE, per germline. This CDR3 spans 15 amino acids. The junction had 4 bases not matched to a gene; V was cut back by 3 bases and J by 5 bases. CDR3 bases: TGTGCCAGCAGCGGGACTAGCGGGACTTTAGATACGCAGTATTTT. Its protein is CASSGTSGTLDTQYF.

The chain has TRBV2 and TRBJ2-7; TRBD1 matches at 9 bases. Germline values: CDR1 SNHLY, CDR2 FYNNEI. This CDR3 comprises 15 residues. The V gene end was trimmed by 10 bases and the J gene end by 3 bases; junction bases not matched to a gene: 13. The CDR3: CANRGTGNSVYEQYF. The DNA for the CDR3 is TGTGCCAACCGGGGGACAGGGAATTCGGTCTACGAGCAGTACTTC.

The gene calls are TRBV9 and TRBJ2-2; 12 bases are a match to TRBD2. V shed 5 bases, J shed 4 bases, and the junction held 9 bases outside the gene matches. Looked up from germline, CDR1 is SGDLS and CDR2 is YYNGEE. The CDR3 spans 17 residues. The CDR3 DNA is TGTGCCAGCAGTGAATCGGGACTAGCGGGCGGCACCGGGGAGCTGTTTTTT. Amino acids: CASSESGLAGGTGELFF. Drawing the rest from reference TRBV9 and TRBJ2-2, the complete variable domain is DSGVTQTPKHLITATGQRVTLRCSPRSGDLSVYWYQQSLDQGLQFLIQYYNGEERAKGNILERFSAQQFPDLHSELNLSSLELGDSALYFCASSESGLAGGTGELFFGEGSRLTVL.

The chain couples TRBV28 to TRBJ1-1, with 10 bases aligning to TRBD1. Germline V gives CDR1 MDHEN, CDR2 SYDVKM. Trimming at V came to 6 bases and at J to 5 bases, leaving 6 bases not matched to a gene. The CDR3 is 14 amino acids. The CDR3 DNA reads as TGTGCCAGCAGGAACGACAGGGGGCGAACTGAAGCTTTCTTT. It encodes CASRNDRGRTEAFF. Variable domain in full (rest from reference TRBV28 and TRBJ1-1): DVKVTQSSRYLVKRTGEKVFLECVQDMDHENMFWYRQDPGLGLRLIYFSYDVKMKEKGDIPEGYSVSREKKERFSLILESASTNQTSMYLCASRNDRGRTEAFFGQGTRLTVV.

This clone appeared a single time. This chain connects TRBV7-8 to TRBJ1-6; D gene ambiguous. CDR1 and CDR2 (germline): SGHVS, FQNEAQ. The ends were cut back, 7 bases at V and 3 bases at J, with 13 bases in the middle. This CDR3 is 15 amino acids long. CDR3: CASTADSYYNSPLHF. CDR3 coding DNA: TGTGCCAGCACAGCCGATTCTTACTATAATTCACCCCTCCACTTT.